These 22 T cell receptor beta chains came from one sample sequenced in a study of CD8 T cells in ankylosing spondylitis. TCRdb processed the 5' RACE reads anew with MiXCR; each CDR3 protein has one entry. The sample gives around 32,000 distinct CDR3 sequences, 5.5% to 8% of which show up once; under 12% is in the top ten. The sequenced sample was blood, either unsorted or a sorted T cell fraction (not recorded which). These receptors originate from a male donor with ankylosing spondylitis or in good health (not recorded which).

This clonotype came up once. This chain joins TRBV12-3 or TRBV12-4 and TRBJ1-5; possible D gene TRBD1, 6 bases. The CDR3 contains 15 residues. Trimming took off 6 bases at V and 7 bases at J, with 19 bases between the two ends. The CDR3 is CASRLQQGTEQPQHF. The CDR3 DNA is TGTGCCAGCAGGTTACAACAGGGTACCGAACAGCCCCAGCATTTT.

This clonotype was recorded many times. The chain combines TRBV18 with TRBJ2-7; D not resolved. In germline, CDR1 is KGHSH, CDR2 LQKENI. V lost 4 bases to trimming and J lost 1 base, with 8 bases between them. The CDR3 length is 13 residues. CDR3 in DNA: TGTGCCAGCTCACACCCCTTTTCCTACGAGCAGTACTTC. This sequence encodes CASSHPFSYEQYF.

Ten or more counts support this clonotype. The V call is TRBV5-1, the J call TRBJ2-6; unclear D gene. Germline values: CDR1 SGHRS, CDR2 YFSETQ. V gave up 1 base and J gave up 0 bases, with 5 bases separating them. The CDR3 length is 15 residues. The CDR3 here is CASSLQDSGANVLTF. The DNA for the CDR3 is TGCGCCAGCAGCTTGCAGGACTCTGGGGCCAACGTCCTGACTTTC.

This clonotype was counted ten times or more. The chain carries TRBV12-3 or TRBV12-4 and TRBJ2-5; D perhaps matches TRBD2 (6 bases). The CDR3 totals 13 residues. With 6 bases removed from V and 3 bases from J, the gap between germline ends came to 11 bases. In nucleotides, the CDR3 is TGTGCCAGCAGCCGGGCGGGAAAAGAGACCCAGTACTTC. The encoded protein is CASSRAGKETQYF.

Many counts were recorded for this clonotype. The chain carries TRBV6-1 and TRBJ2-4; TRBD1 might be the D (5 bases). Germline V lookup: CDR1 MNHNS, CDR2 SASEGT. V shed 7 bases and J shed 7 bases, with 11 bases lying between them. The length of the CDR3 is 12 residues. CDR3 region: CASTMGPNIQYF. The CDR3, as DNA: TGTGCCAGCACTATGGGGCCGAACATTCAGTACTTC.

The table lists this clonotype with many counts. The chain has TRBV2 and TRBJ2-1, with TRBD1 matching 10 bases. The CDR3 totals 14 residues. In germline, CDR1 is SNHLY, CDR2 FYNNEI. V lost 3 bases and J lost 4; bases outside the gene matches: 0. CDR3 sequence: CASSEDRGYNEQFF. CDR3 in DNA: TGTGCCAGCAGTGAGGACAGGGGGTACAATGAGCAGTTCTTC.

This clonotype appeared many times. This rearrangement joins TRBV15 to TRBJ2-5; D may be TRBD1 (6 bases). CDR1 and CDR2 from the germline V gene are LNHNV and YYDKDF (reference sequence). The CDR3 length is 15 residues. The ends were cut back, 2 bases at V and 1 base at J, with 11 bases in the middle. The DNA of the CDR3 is TGTGCCACCAGCAGAAACAGGGTCTCCCAAGAGACCCAGTACTTC. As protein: CATSRNRVSQETQYF.

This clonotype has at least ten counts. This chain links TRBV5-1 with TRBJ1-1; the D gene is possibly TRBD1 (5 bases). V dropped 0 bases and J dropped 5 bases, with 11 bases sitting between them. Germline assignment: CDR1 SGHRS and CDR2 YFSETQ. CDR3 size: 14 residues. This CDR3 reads CASSLGQTGTEAFF. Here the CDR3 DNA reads TGCGCCAGCAGCTTGGGACAGACGGGGACTGAAGCTTTCTTT.

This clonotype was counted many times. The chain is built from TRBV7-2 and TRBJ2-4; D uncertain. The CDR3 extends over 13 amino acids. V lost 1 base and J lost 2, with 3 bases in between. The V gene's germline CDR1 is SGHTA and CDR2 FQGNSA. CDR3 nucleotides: TGTGCCAGCAGCTTAGGGTCCAAAAACATTCAGTACTTC. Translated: CASSLGSKNIQYF.

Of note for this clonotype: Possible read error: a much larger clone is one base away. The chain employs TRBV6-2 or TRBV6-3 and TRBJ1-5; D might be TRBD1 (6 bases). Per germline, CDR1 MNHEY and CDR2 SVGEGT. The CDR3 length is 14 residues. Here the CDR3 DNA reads TGTGTCAGCAGTTACAGGGTGGCAAATCAGCCCCAGCATTTT. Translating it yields CVSSYRVANQPQHF.

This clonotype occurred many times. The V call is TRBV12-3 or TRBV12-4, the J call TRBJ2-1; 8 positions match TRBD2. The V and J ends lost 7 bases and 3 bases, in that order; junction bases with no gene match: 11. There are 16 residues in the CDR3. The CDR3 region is CASTLDGSGNYNEQFF. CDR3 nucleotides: TGTGCCAGCACTCTAGACGGTAGCGGGAACTACAATGAGCAGTTCTTC.

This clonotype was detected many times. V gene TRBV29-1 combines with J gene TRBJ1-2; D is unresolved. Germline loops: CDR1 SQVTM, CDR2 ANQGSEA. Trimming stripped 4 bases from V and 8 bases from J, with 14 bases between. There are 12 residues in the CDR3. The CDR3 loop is CSVGTDDLGYTF. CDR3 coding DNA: TGCAGCGTTGGGACGGACGATTTAGGCTACACCTTC.

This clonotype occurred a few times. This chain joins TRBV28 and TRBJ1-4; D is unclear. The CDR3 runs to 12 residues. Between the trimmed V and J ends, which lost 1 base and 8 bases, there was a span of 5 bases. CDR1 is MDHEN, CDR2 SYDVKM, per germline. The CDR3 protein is CASSLYSEKLFF. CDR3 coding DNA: TGTGCCAGCAGTTTATACAGCGAAAAACTGTTTTTT.

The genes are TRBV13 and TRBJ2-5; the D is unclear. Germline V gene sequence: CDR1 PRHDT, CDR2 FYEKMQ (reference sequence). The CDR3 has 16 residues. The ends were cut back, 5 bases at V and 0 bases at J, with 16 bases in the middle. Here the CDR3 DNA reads TGTGCCAGCAGCCCCGGGCTCCTCTGGTACCAAGAGACCCAGTACTTC. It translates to CASSPGLLWYQETQYF. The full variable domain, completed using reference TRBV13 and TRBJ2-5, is AAGVIQSPRHLIKEKRETATLKCYPIPRHDTVYWYQQGPGQDPQFLISFYEKMQSDKGSIPDRFSAQQFSDYHSELNMSSLELGDSALYFCASSPGLLWYQETQYFGPGTRLLVL.

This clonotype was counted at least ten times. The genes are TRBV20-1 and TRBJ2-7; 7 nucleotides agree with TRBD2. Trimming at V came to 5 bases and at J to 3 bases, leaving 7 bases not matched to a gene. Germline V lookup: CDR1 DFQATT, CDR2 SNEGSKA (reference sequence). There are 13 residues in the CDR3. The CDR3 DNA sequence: TGCAGTGCTTCAAGCGGGATGATCTACGAGCAGTACTTC. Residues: CSASSGMIYEQYF.

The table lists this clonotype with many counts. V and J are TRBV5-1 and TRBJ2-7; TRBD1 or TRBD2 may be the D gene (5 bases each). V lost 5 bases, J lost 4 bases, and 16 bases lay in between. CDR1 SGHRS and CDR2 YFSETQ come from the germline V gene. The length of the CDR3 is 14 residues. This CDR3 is CASRPGTDRYEQYF. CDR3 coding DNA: TGCGCCAGCAGACCCGGGACCGATAGGTACGAGCAGTACTTC.

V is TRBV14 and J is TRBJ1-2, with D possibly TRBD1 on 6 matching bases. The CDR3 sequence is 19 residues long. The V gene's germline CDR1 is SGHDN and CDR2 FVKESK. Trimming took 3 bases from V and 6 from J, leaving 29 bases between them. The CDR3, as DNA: TGTGCCAGCAGCCAGACCCGTGGGCCAGGGGACACGGGACTGAATGGCTACACCTTC. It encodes CASSQTRGPGDTGLNGYTF.

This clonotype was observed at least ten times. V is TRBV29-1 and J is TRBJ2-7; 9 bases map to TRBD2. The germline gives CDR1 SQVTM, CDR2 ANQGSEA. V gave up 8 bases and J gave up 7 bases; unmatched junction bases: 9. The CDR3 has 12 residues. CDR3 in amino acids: CSIRDAGGEQYF. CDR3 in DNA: TGCAGCATCCGGGACGCGGGAGGGGAGCAGTACTTC.

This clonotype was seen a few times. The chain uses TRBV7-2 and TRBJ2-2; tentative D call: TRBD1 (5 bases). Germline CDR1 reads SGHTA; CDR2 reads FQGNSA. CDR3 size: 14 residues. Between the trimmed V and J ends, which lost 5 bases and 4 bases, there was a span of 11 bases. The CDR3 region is CASSPQGSTGELFF. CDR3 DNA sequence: TGTGCCAGCAGCCCTCAGGGAAGCACCGGGGAGCTGTTTTTT.

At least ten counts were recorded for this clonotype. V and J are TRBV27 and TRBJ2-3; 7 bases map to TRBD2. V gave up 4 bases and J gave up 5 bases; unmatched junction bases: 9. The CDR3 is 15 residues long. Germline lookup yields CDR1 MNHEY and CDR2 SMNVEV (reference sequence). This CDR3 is CASSYVGGSVDTQYF. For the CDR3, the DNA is TGTGCCAGCAGTTATGTCGGCGGGAGTGTAGATACGCAGTATTTT.

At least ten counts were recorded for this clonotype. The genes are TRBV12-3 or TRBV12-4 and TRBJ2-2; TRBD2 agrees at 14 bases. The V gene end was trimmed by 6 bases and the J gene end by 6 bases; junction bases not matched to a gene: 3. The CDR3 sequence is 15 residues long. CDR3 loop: CASSLGLAGAGELFF. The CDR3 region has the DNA TGTGCCAGCAGCCTGGGACTAGCGGGAGCCGGGGAGCTGTTTTTT.

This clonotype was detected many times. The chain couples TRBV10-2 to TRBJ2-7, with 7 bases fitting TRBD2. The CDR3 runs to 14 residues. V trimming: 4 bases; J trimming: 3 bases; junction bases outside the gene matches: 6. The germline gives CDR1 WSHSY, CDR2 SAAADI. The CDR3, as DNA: TGCGCCAGCAGTGGGGGCGGGAGAGGCTACGAGCAGTACTTC. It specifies CASSGGGRGYEQYF.